This T cell receptor (beta chain) was sequenced for a study of cytomegalovirus exposure and HLA in healthy donors. Germline CDR1 and CDR2: MGHDK and SYGVNS. The CDR3 has 13 residues. Trimming took off 8 bases at V and 4 bases at J, with 12 bases between the two ends. PCR primers comprised 60 Vbeta and 13 Jbeta primers. Clones were read by immunoSEQ multiplex PCR, and TCRdb kept only the in-frame ones, dropping some. The sample lists approximately 170,000 clones, around 80% occurring once. The gene calls are TRBV25-1 and TRBJ2-1; tentatively, D is TRBD2 (5 bases). This TCR derives from a woman in her twenties or thirties in good health and CMV-seropositive. Sequencing used PBMCs. The CDR3 coding sequence is TGTGCCAGCCAGACGGGAAGTTACAATGAGCAGTTCTTC. It specifies CASQTGSYNEQFF.